Described below is a single TCR beta chain sequence and its context. What it recognizes is unknown. This specimen belongs to a study of cytomegalovirus exposure and HLA in healthy donors. V was trimmed by 4 bases and J by 6 bases, leaving 15 bases between them. The CDR3 loop spans 13 amino acids. Germline V gene sequence: CDR1 SQVTM, CDR2 ANQGSEA. Study-level findings and limits: Common viral pathogens seemed, in a later analysis, to connect with several of the most significant clusters.

Use of 60 Vbeta and 13 Jbeta primers characterized the PCR. Generated by immunoSEQ multiplex PCR, the TCRdb table keeps only in-frame clones and is missing some. The sample carries around 100,000 clones, 50% to 70% recorded once. These donors, healthy bone marrow donors, were studied. Specimen: PBMCs. The chain employs TRBV29-1 and TRBJ1-1, with a possible D match to TRBD1 (6 bases). This clonotype was sampled from a young man in good health and CMV-seropositive. CDR3 sequence: CSVAGRGEAEAFF. The DNA for the CDR3 is TGCAGCGTTGCGGGCAGGGGTGAAGCTGAAGCTTTCTTT. The full variable domain, in which reference TRBV29-1 and TRBJ1-1 provide the parts outside the CDR3, is SAVISQKPSRDICQRGTSLTIQCQVDSQVTMMFWYRQQPGQSLTLIATANQGSEATYESGFVIDKFPISRPNLTFSTLTVSNMSPEDSSIYLCSVAGRGEAEAFFGQGTRLTVV.